This T cell receptor (beta chain) appears in the sequencing data of a study of blood T cell repertoires in COVID-19. On the study more broadly: Sites in the United States, Italy and Spain provided acute and convalescent COVID-19 samples. The analysed material was cDNA or gDNA that came from T cells, B-cell-depleted T cells, or PBMCs.

V was pared by 6 bases and J by 5 bases, with 6 bases of the junction left unmatched. CDR1 SQVTM and CDR2 ANQGSEA come from the germline V gene. The CDR3 is made up of 12 amino acids. Original processing methods: Reference gene primer amplification gave nucleated cell count estimates. Assay: immunoSEQ multiplex PCR; the TCRdb copy retains only in-frame clones and omits some. That table gives V, J and clone size, and the DNA gave D and trimming. The data hold just over 250,000 clones, with around 89% observed a single time. The V gene is TRBV29-1, the J gene TRBJ2-5; TRBD1 matches at 7 bases. The receptor comes from a man aged 55 to 70 who had recovered from COVID-19. Input material: peripheral blood. The CDR3 DNA is TGCAGCGTCACAGGGGAAGGGGAGACCCAGTACTTC. It encodes CSVTGEGETQYF.